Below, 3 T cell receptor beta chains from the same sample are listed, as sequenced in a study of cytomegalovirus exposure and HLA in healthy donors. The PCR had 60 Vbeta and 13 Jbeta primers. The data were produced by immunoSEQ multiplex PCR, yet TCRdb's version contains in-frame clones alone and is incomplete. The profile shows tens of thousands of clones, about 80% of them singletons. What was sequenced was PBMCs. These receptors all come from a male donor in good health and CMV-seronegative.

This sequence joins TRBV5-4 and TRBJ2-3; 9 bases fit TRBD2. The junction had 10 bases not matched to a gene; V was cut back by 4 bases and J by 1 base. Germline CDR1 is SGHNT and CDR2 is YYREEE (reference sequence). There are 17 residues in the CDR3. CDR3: CASSPMRGGRGTDTQYF. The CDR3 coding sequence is TGTGCCAGCAGCCCCATGCGGGGGGGCCGAGGCACAGATACGCAGTATTTT.

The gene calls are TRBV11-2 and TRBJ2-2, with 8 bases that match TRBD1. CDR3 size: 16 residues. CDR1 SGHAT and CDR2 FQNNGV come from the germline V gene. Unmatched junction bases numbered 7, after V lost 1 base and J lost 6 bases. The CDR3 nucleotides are TGTGCCAGCAGCTTAGGTCAGGGGGCGAGTTCCGGGGAGCTGTTTTTT. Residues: CASSLGQGASSGELFF.

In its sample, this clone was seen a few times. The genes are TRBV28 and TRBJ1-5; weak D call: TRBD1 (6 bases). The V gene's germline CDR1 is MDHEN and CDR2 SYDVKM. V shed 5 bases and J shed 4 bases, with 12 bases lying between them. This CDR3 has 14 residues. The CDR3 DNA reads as TGTGCCAGCAGTAGCCGGGACACAAATCAGCCCCAGCATTTT. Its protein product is CASSSRDTNQPQHF.